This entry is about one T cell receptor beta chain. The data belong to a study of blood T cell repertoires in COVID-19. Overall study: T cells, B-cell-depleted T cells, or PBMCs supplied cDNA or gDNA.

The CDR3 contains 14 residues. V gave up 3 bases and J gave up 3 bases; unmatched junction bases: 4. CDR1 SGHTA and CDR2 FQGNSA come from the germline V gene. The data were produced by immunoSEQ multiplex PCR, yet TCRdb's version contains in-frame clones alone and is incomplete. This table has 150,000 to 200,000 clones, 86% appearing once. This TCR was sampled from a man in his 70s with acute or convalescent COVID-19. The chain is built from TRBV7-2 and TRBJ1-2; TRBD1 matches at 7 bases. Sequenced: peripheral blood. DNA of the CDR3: TGTGCCAGCAGCTTGGCAGGGGGAGACTATGGCTACACCTTC. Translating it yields CASSLAGGDYGYTF.